This entry lists 14 T cell receptor beta chains sequenced from one sample in a study of beta chain features in type 1 diabetes. Study-wide points: Shorter TCRB CDR3s, moderately but significantly so, marked every one of the four CD4+ subsets in Type 1 diabetes patients.

The study reverse transcribed the entire isolated RNA, so it sequenced expressed TCRB transcripts. Some clones are missing from TCRdb's copy, which holds only in-frame ones; the method was immunoSEQ multiplex PCR. The sample consists of 120,000 or so clones, 17% of them appearing once. Their recognized antigens are unknown. The sample taken for sequencing was central memory CD4+ T cells from blood. These receptors all come from a man younger than 35 with type 1 diabetes.

This clone showed up just a few times. The chain links TRBV6-5 to TRBJ1-3, with 10 bases identical to TRBD1. J gave up 4 bases and V 4 bases, and 4 bases lay outside the gene matches. The CDR3 is made up of 15 amino acids. Per germline, CDR1 MNHEY and CDR2 SVGAGI. CDR3 region: CASSWGQGSGNTIYF. CDR3 coding DNA: TGTGCCAGCAGTTGGGGACAGGGGTCAGGAAACACCATATATTTT.

This clone was seen a handful of times. This chain joins TRBV7-2 and TRBJ2-1; 9 nucleotides agree with TRBD1. The CDR3 is 14 residues long. CDR1 is SGHTA and CDR2 is FQGNSA in the germline V gene. Trimming at V came to 4 bases and at J to 7 bases, leaving 5 bases not matched to a gene. CDR3 nucleotides: TGTGCCAGCAGCTCGGACAGGGGAAGTAATGAGCAGTTCTTC. Residues: CASSSDRGSNEQFF.

This clone came up a few times. The chain has TRBV5-1 and TRBJ1-2, with 9 nucleotides matching TRBD1. CDR1 SGHRS and CDR2 YFSETQ come from the germline V gene. This CDR3 contains 15 residues. V dropped 1 base and J dropped 2; count of bases not matched to a gene: 3. CDR3 coding DNA: TGCGCCAGCAGCTTGTTAGGACAGGGGAACTATGGCTACACCTTC. Protein product: CASSLLGQGNYGYTF.

The V and J genes are TRBV28 and TRBJ1-5; 8 nucleotides line up with TRBD1. Germline trimming cut 1 base from V and 6 bases from J; bases unmatched to any gene: 5. Germline V CDR1 and CDR2: MDHEN, SYDVKM. The CDR3 contains 15 residues. This chain's CDR3 is CASSLSDREGQPQHF. The CDR3 bases are TGTGCCAGCAGTTTATCGGACAGGGAGGGTCAGCCCCAGCATTTT.

This clone has more than one count but fewer than ten. The chain is built from TRBV30 and TRBJ2-3, with TRBD2 as a possible D gene (6 bases). The CDR3 sequence is 12 residues long. Trimming removed 3 bases at V and 6 bases at J, with 10 bases between. The germline CDR1 and CDR2 sequences are GTSNPN and SVGIG (reference sequence). The DNA of the CDR3 is TGTGCCTGGAGACCCAGCGGGGATACGCAGTATTTT. It codes for CAWRPSGDTQYF. The variable domain in full, completed from reference TRBV30 and TRBJ2-3, reads SQTIHQWPATLVQPVGSPLSLECTVEGTSNPNLYWYRQAAGRGLQLLFYSVGIGQISSEVPQNLSASRPQDRQFILSSKKLLLSDSGFYLCAWRPSGDTQYFGPGTRLTVL.

The chain uses TRBV7-2 and TRBJ2-5, with 8 bases that match TRBD2. The CDR3 length is 13 residues. CDR1 is SGHTA, CDR2 FQGNSA, per germline. V lost 7 bases to trimming and J lost 2 bases; unmatched junction nucleotides: 3. This CDR3 reads CASTRGGQETQYF. DNA for the CDR3: TGTGCCAGCACCCGGGGGGGACAAGAGACCCAGTACTTC.

This clone was recorded many times. V is TRBV13 and J is TRBJ1-2; D unresolved. Per germline, CDR1 PRHDT and CDR2 FYEKMQ (reference sequence). CDR3 length equals 14 residues. V was trimmed by 3 bases and J by 4 bases, leaving 12 bases between them. CDR3 protein: CASSLRREVYGYTF. The CDR3 DNA is TGTGCCAGCAGCTTGCGACGGGAAGTCTATGGCTACACCTTC.

This rearrangement joins TRBV30 to TRBJ1-1, with TRBD1 identical over 8 bases. The length of the CDR3 is 14 residues. Per the germline V gene, CDR1 is GTSNPN and CDR2 is SVGIG (reference sequence). Losses at the gene ends were 3 bases for V and 4 bases for J; bases not matched to a gene: 7. The DNA for the CDR3 is TGTGCCTGGAGCAATTCGGACAGGGCCACTGAAGCTTTCTTT. Protein sequence: CAWSNSDRATEAFF.

CDR3 nucleotide sequence: TGCAGCGTAGTTGCAGGGACTAGCGGGGACAATGAGCAGTTCTTC. It yields the protein CSVVAGTSGDNEQFF. This chain links TRBV29-1 with TRBJ2-1, with 13 bases identical to TRBD2. There are 15 residues in the CDR3. The ends lost 6 bases at V and 5 bases at J; junction bases unmatched: 7. Germline values: CDR1 SQVTM, CDR2 ANQGSEA.

The sample holds a few counts of this clone. This rearrangement joins TRBV6-6 to TRBJ2-7; TRBD2 might be the D (6 bases). The V end lost 2 bases, the J end lost 4 bases, and 18 bases lay between the germline ends. Germline values: CDR1 MNHNY, CDR2 SVGAGI (reference sequence). The CDR3 is 16 residues long. CDR3 coding DNA: TGTGCCAGCAGTTACAGCGTCCTAGCGCCAGGATACGAGCAGTACTTC. Its protein is CASSYSVLAPGYEQYF.

The gene calls are TRBV28 and TRBJ2-6; the D is unclear. Trimming took 4 bases from V and 3 from J, leaving 13 bases between them. The CDR3 consists of 16 residues. Per the germline V gene, CDR1 is MDHEN and CDR2 is SYDVKM. For the CDR3, the DNA is TGTGCCAGCAGTTCCACCAGGTACAGTGGGGCCAACGTCCTGACTTTC. Protein: CASSSTRYSGANVLTF.

CDR3 sequence (DNA): TGTGCCAGCAGTGAGGCAGGGGGATACTACAATGAGCAGTTCTTC. This gives the protein CASSEAGGYYNEQFF. This sequence joins TRBV2 and TRBJ2-1, with 7 positions matching TRBD1. The length of the CDR3 is 15 residues. With V trimmed by 3 bases and J by 3 bases, 5 bases remained unmatched. Per the germline V gene, CDR1 is SNHLY and CDR2 is FYNNEI. The full variable domain, rest sourced from reference TRBV2 and TRBJ2-1, is EPEVTQTPSHQVTQMGQEVILRCVPISNHLYFYWYRQILGQKVEFLVSFYNNEISEKSEIFDDQFSVERPDGSNFTLKIRSTKLEDSAMYFCASSEAGGYYNEQFFGPGTRLTVL.

This clone was observed a few times. The chain uses TRBV7-9 and TRBJ1-6, with TRBD1 identical over 8 bases. V trimming: 4 bases; J trimming: 10 bases; junction bases outside the gene matches: 6. The CDR3 extends over 14 amino acids. CDR1 is SEHNR and CDR2 is FQNEAQ in the germline V gene (reference sequence). This CDR3 reads CASSSDRVVSPLHF. Here the CDR3 DNA reads TGTGCCAGCAGCTCGGACAGGGTGGTCTCACCCCTCCACTTT.

This clone was seen a handful of times. This rearrangement joins TRBV18 to TRBJ2-2, with D unclear. The CDR3 length is 15 residues. Trimming took off 0 bases at V and 5 bases at J, with 10 bases between the two ends. Germline V gene sequence: CDR1 KGHSH, CDR2 LQKENI. The CDR3 coding sequence is TGTGCCAGCTCACCACCGGGCAGAGATACCGGGGAGCTGTTTTTT. Translated, it gives CASSPPGRDTGELFF.